Sequencing of this TCR beta chain was carried out in a study of CD8+CD57+ T cells in acquired aplastic anemia. Study-wide context: Sorted cells (CD4+ and CD8+) yielded DNA amounts that averaged approximately 3.2 ug. Whole-study findings and limits: The study identified more than 25 CD8+ CDR3 sequences shared by patients and controls. CD8+ Simpson's diversity did not differ significantly between patients and controls.

Germline values: CDR1 SQVTM, CDR2 ANQGSEA. The CDR3 length is 11 residues. The junction had 3 bases not matched to a gene; V was cut back by 8 bases and J by 3 bases. This clonotype was counted many times. Its target is unknown. Genomic DNA was employed as the template in profiling TCR beta VDJ and CDR3. Each CDR3 protein gets one entry after TCRdb re-called the reads with MiXCR. This table holds over 100,000 distinct CDR3 sequences, roughly two fifths found once. The V and J genes are TRBV29-1 and TRBJ1-2, with 7 bases identical to TRBD1. This clonotype was sampled from a human donor in good health, serving as a control. The material sequenced was sorted CD4+, CD8+, or CD8+CD57+ T cells (not recorded which) from PBMCs. Here the CDR3 DNA reads TGCAGCTCAACAGGGGACTATGGCTACACCTTC. It translates to CSSTGDYGYTF.